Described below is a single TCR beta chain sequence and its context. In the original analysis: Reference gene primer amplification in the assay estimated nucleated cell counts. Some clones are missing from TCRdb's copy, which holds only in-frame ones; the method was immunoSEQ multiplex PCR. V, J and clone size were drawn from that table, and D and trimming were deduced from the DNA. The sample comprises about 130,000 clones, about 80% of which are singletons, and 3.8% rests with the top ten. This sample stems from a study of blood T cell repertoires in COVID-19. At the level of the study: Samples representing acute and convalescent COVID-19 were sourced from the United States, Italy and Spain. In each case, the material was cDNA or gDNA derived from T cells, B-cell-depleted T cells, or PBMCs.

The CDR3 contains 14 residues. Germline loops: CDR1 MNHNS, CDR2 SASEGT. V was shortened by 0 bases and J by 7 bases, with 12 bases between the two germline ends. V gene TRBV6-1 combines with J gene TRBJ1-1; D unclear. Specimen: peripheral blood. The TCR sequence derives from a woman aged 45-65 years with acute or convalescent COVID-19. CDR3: CASSEARSFSEAFF. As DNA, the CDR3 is TGTGCCAGCAGTGAAGCGAGGTCCTTTAGTGAAGCTTTCTTT.